The rows below give T cell receptor beta chains drawn from one sample of a study of CD8+ T cells in alopecia areata. TCRdb's copy holds only in-frame clones and misses some; the assay was immunoSEQ multiplex PCR. This sample has approximately 210,000 clones, with approximately 65% found just once. Sequenced material: CD4+ T cells sorted from blood, taken between weeks 43 and 45, from a patient treated with tofacitinib. The receptors shown here come from a human donor with alopecia areata. Each CDR3 is given with its conserved first and last residue. D genes are given only for firm matches. Where a row states a size, it is once, few, many or the class of an expanded clone; other rows omit it.

CDR3 length,J gene,V gene,clone size,D gene,CDR3 DNA,CDR3 protein
13,TRBJ1-6,TRBV2,once,TRBD1,TGTGCCAGCAGTGAGGACAGGGGTTCACCCCTCCACTTT,CASSEDRGSPLHF
14,TRBJ2-1,TRBV4-3,.,.,TGCGCCAGCAGCCAACATTTAGGACCGTCGGAGCAGTTCTTC,CASSQHLGPSEQFF
17,TRBJ2-7,TRBV29-1,.,TRBD1,TGCAGCGTTGTTACCACCCACAGGGGAAAGATAAACTACGAGCAGTACTTC,CSVVTTHRGKINYEQYF
14,TRBJ2-3,TRBV7-3,.,TRBD1,TGTGCCAGCAGCCCGGGGACAGGCACAGATACGCAGTATTTT,CASSPGTGTDTQYF
18,TRBJ1-6,TRBV6-7,.,.,TGTGCCAGCAGACGCAATGGGGCCAAGGGCTCTTATAATTCACCCCTCCACTTT,CASRRNGAKGSYNSPLHF
12,TRBJ2-7,TRBV14,.,TRBD2,TGTGCCAGCAGCGCGGGGGCCTACGAGCAGTACTTC,CASSAGAYEQYF
14,TRBJ2-7,TRBV29-1,.,.,TGCAGCGTTGGTCCGGGACTTTCCTCCTACGAGCAGTACTTC,CSVGPGLSSYEQYF
15,TRBJ1-6,TRBV7-2,.,.,TGTGCCAGCAGCTTAGGGACGAGTAGGAATTCACCCCTCCACTTT,CASSLGTSRNSPLHF
15,TRBJ2-7,TRBV12-5,many,.,TGTGCTAGTGGTTTGATAGTCTCCCGGGACGGCGAGCAGTACTTC,CASGLIVSRDGEQYF
14,TRBJ2-7,TRBV7-2,.,TRBD2,TGTGCCAGCAGCTTAGGACTAGCGGGGCTGGAGCAGTACTTC,CASSLGLAGLEQYF
13,TRBJ2-2,TRBV29-1,.,.,TGCAGTACCGGGGGAGCGGGCACCGGGGAGCTGTTTTTT,CSTGGAGTGELFF
13,TRBJ2-3,TRBV29-1,.,.,TGCAGCGCTGGGGGCGGGGGCACAGATACGCAGTATTTT,CSAGGGGTDTQYF
18,TRBJ2-6,TRBV27,.,TRBD1,TGTGCCAGCAGTTTCGATACCGGGACAGGGGCTGGGGCCAACGTCCTGACTTTC,CASSFDTGTGAGANVLTF
14,TRBJ2-3,TRBV6-1,.,.,TGTGCCAGCAGTGAAGTAGGGGGGCGAGATACGCAGTATTTT,CASSEVGGRDTQYF